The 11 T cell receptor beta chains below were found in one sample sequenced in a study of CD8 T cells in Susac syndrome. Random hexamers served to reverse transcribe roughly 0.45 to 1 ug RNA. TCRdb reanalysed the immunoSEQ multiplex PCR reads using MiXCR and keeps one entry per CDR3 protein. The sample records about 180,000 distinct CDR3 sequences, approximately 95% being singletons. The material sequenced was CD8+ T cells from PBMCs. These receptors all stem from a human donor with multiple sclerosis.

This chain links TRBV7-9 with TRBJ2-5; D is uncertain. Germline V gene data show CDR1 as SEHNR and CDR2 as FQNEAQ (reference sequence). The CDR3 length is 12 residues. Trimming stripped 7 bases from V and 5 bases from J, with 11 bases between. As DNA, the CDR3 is TGTGCCAGCAACCCTCCCGGGGAGACCCAGTACTTC. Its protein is CASNPPGETQYF.

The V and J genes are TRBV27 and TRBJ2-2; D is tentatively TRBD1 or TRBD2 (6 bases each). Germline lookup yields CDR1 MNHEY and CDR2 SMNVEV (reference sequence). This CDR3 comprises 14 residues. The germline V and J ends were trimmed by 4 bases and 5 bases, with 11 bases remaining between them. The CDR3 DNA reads TGTGCCAGCAGTTGGGGGGCTAGAACCGGGGAGCTGTTTTTT. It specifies CASSWGARTGELFF.

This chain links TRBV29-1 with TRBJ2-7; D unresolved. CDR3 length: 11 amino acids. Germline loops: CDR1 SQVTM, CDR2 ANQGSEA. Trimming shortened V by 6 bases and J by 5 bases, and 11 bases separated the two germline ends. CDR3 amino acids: CSVPGLNEQYF. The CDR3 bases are TGCAGCGTCCCCGGTCTCAACGAGCAGTACTTC.

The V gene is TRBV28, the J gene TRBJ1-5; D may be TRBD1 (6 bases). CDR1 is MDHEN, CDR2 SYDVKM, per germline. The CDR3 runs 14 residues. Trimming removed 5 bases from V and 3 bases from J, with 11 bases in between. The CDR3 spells CASSPRQDNQPQHF. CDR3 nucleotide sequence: TGTGCCAGCAGTCCCCGACAGGACAATCAGCCCCAGCATTTT.

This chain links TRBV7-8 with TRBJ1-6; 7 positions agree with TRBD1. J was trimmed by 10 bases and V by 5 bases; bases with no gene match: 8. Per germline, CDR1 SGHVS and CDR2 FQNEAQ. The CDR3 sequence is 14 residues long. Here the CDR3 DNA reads TGTGCCAGCAGCAGAGACAGGGACTACTCACCCCTCCACTTT. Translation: CASSRDRDYSPLHF.

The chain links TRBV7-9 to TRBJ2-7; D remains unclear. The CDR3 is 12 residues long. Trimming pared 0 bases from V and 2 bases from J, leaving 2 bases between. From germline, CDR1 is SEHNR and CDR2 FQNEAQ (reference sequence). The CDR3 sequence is CASSLAAYEQYF. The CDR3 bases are TGTGCCAGCAGCTTAGCGGCCTACGAGCAGTACTTC.

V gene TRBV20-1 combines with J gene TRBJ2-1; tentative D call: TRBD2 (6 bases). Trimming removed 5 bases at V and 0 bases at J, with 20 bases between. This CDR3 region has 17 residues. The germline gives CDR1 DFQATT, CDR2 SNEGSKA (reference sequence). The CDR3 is CSAGPLQRRASYNEQFF. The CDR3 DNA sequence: TGCAGTGCTGGGCCCCTGCAGCGGAGGGCCTCCTACAATGAGCAGTTCTTC.

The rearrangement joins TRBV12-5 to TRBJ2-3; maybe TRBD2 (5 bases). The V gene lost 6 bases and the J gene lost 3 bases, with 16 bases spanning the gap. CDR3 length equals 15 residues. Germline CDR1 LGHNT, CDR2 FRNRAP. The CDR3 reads CASGELGGRTDTQYF. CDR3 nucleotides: TGTGCTAGTGGCGAACTAGGTGGTCGGACAGATACGCAGTATTTT. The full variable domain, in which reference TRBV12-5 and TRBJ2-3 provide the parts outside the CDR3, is DARVTQTPRHKVTEMGQEVTMRCQPILGHNTVFWYRQTMMQGLELLAYFRNRAPLDDSGMPKDRFSAEMPDATLATLKIQPSEPRDSAVYFCASGELGGRTDTQYFGPGTRLTVL.

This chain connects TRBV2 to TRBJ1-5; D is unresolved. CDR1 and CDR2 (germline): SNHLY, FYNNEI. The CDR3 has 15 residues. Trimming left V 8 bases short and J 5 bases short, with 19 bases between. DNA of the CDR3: TGTGCCAGCGCCCGAGGCGGTCAGGCCTATCAGCCCCAGCATTTT. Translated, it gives CASARGGQAYQPQHF.

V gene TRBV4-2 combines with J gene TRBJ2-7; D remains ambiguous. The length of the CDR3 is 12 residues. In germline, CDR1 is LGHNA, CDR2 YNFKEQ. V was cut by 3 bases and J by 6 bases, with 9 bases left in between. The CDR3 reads CASSQPSSEQYF. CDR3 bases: TGTGCCAGCAGCCAGCCGTCATCCGAGCAGTACTTC.

CDR3 sequence: CSARDPGSSYNSPLHF. The DNA for the CDR3 is TGCAGTGCTAGAGATCCGGGCAGTTCCTATAATTCACCCCTCCACTTT. The V call is TRBV20-1, the J call TRBJ1-6; the D is unclear. CDR3 size: 16 residues. CDR1 is DFQATT and CDR2 is SNEGSKA in the germline V gene (reference sequence). Trimming removed 0 bases from V and 1 base from J, with 10 bases in between.